The 11 T cell receptor beta chains in this list originate from one sample, sequenced in a study of glioma-infiltrating T cells. TCR alpha and beta CDR3 regions were amplified from RNA using iRepertoire nested multiplex PCR. One entry per CDR3 protein, called by TCRdb with MiXCR from the multiplex PCR reads. The data show fewer than 250,000 distinct CDR3 sequences, more than 25% seen once. The sample comprised glioma tissue, nonneoplastic brain tissue, or PBMCs (not recorded which). The receptors derive from a human donor with low-grade glioma or glioblastoma, undergoing nonglioma brain surgery, or in good health (not recorded which).

About this clonotype: At one boundary the junction diverges from the germline segment, which might be a read error. The chain couples TRBV4-1 to TRBJ1-1, with a possible D match to TRBD1 (6 bases). Germline lookup yields CDR1 MGHRA and CDR2 YSYEKL. The CDR3 has 14 residues. This CDR3 is CASSRDTLNTEAFF. In nucleotides, the CDR3 is TGTGCCAGCAGCCGGGACACTCTGAACACTGAAGCTTTCTTT.

The V call is TRBV11-1, the J call TRBJ2-5; D may be TRBD1 or TRBD2 (6 bases each). This CDR3 contains 14 residues. CDR1 is SGHAT, CDR2 FQDESV, per germline (reference sequence). V was cut by 3 bases and J by 2 bases, with 10 bases left in between. The CDR3 here is CASSFGGQQETQYF. The DNA of the CDR3 is TGTGCCAGCAGCTTTGGGGGGCAGCAAGAGACCCAGTACTTC.

There are many counts of this clonotype. This chain links TRBV6-2 or TRBV6-3 with TRBJ2-7, with 12 nucleotides matching TRBD2. V trimming: 0 bases; J trimming: 3 bases; junction bases outside the gene matches: 0. Germline V gives CDR1 MNHEY, CDR2 SVGEGT. The CDR3 contains 15 residues. Here the CDR3 reads CASSYSTSGSYEQYF. The CDR3 nucleotides read TGTGCCAGCAGTTACTCGACTAGCGGGAGCTACGAGCAGTACTTC.

The chain links TRBV24-1 to TRBJ2-5; possible D gene TRBD1, 8 bases. Between the trimmed V and J ends, which lost 3 bases and 2 bases, there was a span of 12 bases. Looked up from germline, CDR1 is KGHDR and CDR2 is SFDVKD. There are 15 residues in the CDR3. The CDR3 DNA reads as TGTGCCACCAGTGATATACAGGGGGGGCAAGAGACCCAGTACTTC. This gives the protein CATSDIQGGQETQYF.

At least ten counts were recorded for this clonotype. This chain uses TRBV27 with TRBJ2-5; D gene unclear. Deletions cut 2 bases from V and 7 bases from J, with 14 bases between. This CDR3 region has 14 residues. Germline V gene lookup returns CDR1 MNHEY and CDR2 SMNVEV (reference sequence). This CDR3 is CASSLGQPPATQYF. The CDR3 DNA reads as TGTGCCAGCAGTTTAGGGCAGCCCCCCGCGACCCAGTACTTC.

This clonotype was seen a few times. The rearrangement links TRBV7-9 to TRBJ2-7; the D is unclear. This CDR3 region has 17 residues. Looked up from germline, CDR1 is SEHNR and CDR2 is FQNEAQ (reference sequence). The V gene lost 5 bases and the J gene lost 0 bases, with 20 bases spanning the gap. The CDR3 protein is CASSQGLGRSDSYEQYF. CDR3 in DNA: TGTGCCAGCAGCCAAGGGCTAGGCAGGTCCGACTCCTACGAGCAGTACTTC.

The V call is TRBV5-1, the J call TRBJ2-3; D is unclear. CDR3 length equals 18 residues. V was pared by 5 bases and J by 3 bases, with 25 bases between. Germline V gene sequence: CDR1 SGHRS, CDR2 YFSETQ. The CDR3 bases are TGCGCCAGCAGGCGGACCTACCGGTACAGCTACTCTACAGATACGCAGTATTTT. This sequence encodes CASRRTYRYSYSTDTQYF.

Ten or more counts support this clonotype. V and J are TRBV20-1 and TRBJ2-5; 9 positions agree with TRBD1. CDR1 is DFQATT and CDR2 is SNEGSKA in the germline V gene (reference sequence). The CDR3 consists of 15 residues. The ends lost 0 bases at V and 4 bases at J; junction bases unmatched: 6. The CDR3 loop is CSARDDGTGRETQYF. The CDR3 DNA sequence: TGCAGTGCTAGAGATGACGGGACAGGGCGAGAGACCCAGTACTTC.

The chain couples TRBV7-2 to TRBJ2-1; 9 nucleotides line up with TRBD2. The CDR3 consists of 14 residues. The germline gives CDR1 SGHTA, CDR2 FQGNSA. J gave up 9 bases and V 1 base, and 4 bases lay outside the gene matches. Written as DNA, the CDR3 is TGTGCCAGCAGCTTAGGGCTAGCGGGACGTGAGCAGTTCTTC. Its protein is CASSLGLAGREQFF.

The chain links TRBV5-4 to TRBJ2-3; D unresolved. The CDR3 is made up of 13 amino acids. Germline loops: CDR1 SGHNT, CDR2 YYREEE (reference sequence). Trimming stripped 4 bases from V and 3 bases from J, with 9 bases between. The CDR3 spells CASSTRPTDTQYF. The CDR3 DNA reads TGTGCCAGCAGCACCCGACCGACAGATACGCAGTATTTT. The variable domain in full, with the rest retrieved from reference TRBV5-4 and TRBJ2-3, is ETGVTQSPTHLIKTRGQQVTLRCSSQSGHNTVSWYQQALGQGPQFIFQYYREEENGRGNFPPRFSGLQFPNYSSELNVNALELDDSALYLCASSTRPTDTQYFGPGTRLTVL.

There are a few counts of this clonotype. The chain uses TRBV20-1 and TRBJ2-7, with D possibly being TRBD1 (5 bases). V shed 2 bases and J shed 4 bases, with 21 bases lying between them. This CDR3 spans 16 amino acids. The germline V gene has CDR1 DFQATT and CDR2 SNEGSKA (reference sequence). This CDR3 reads CSARYQGFPRSYEQYF. Written as DNA, the CDR3 is TGCAGTGCTAGATACCAGGGTTTCCCGCGAAGTTACGAGCAGTACTTC.